This T cell receptor (beta chain) comes out of a study of spatial heterogeneity in lung cancer. The overall study: Detected sequences consistently included more beta-chain ones than alpha-chain ones.

This clonotype was picked up many times. What it binds is unknown. Single TCR cDNA molecules each had their own unique molecular identifier. Using its own MiXCR run on the 5' RACE reads, TCRdb lists one record per CDR3 protein. The profile shows approximately 8,000 distinct CDR3 sequences, 5% to 7% of them singletons. V lost 1 base and J 3 bases, leaving 12 bases between the germline ends. CDR3 length: 15 residues. Germline V CDR1 and CDR2: KGHSH, LQKENI. Overall study findings and caveats: Among blood samples, ubiquitous expanded tumor TCRs appeared more at resection than at follow-up.

Time point reported: sample taken at primary tumor resection. The sequenced material consisted of unsorted whole RNA from tumor, nontumor lung or frozen PBMC. The 72 donors had untreated early-stage non-small cell lung cancer. The sequence derives from a male donor with early-stage non-small cell lung cancer. The sample was PBMCs, taken at surgery. The genes are TRBV18 and TRBJ1-2; D is ambiguous. The CDR3 DNA is TGTGCCAGCTCACCACTGGAGCGGGCGGACTATGGCTACACCTTC. Amino acid sequence: CASSPLERADYGYTF.